Listed below are T cell receptor beta chains from one sample, sequenced in a study of cytomegalovirus exposure and HLA in healthy donors. The assay was immunoSEQ multiplex PCR, and TCRdb's table has in-frame clones only and misses some. The table includes 120,000 to 150,000 clones, about 88% detected once. The sequenced material came from PBMCs. The receptors shown here come from a woman aged 18-29 years in good health and CMV-seropositive. Both conserved end residues are part of each CDR3. A D gene is named only where the DNA matches it firmly. Clone size is not always given. Where it is, it says once, few, many or a class for expanded clones.

D,size,J,V,CDR3,DNA
TRBD1,.,TRBJ2-7,TRBV11-3,CASSLGQGAGGYF,TGTGCCAGCAGCTTAGGCCAGGGAGCAGGGGGGTACTTC
.,.,TRBJ2-2,TRBV7-2,CASSQQPERATGELFF,TGTGCCAGCAGCCAGCAGCCGGAGCGGGCGACCGGGGAGCTGTTTTTT
.,.,TRBJ1-4,TRBV19,CASSGPGTTNEKLFF,TGTGCCAGTAGTGGTCCGGGGACAACTAATGAAAAACTGTTTTTT
.,.,TRBJ1-1,TRBV11-3,CASSLVYGGYTEAFF,TGTGCCAGCAGCTTAGTGTATGGGGGCTACACTGAAGCTTTCTTT
.,once,TRBJ2-7,TRBV10-3,CAISEVGAREQYF,TGTGCCATCAGTGAAGTAGGGGCCCGGGAGCAGTACTTC
TRBD2,.,TRBJ2-3,TRBV29-1,CSVVGLAGGADTQYF,TGCAGCGTTGTGGGACTAGCGGGAGGCGCAGATACGCAGTATTTT
.,.,TRBJ1-1,TRBV28,CASRPGGENTEAFF,TGTGCCAGCAGACCCGGGGGTGAGAACACTGAAGCTTTCTTT
TRBD2,.,TRBJ2-3,TRBV28,CASSKRDYSTDTQYF,TGTGCCAGCAGTAAACGGGACTACTCCACAGATACGCAGTATTTT
TRBD2,few,TRBJ2-1,TRBV7-2,CASSWRGEGLEQFF,TGTGCCAGCAGCTGGCGGGGGGAGGGCCTGGAGCAGTTCTTC
TRBD1,.,TRBJ1-2,TRBV5-4,CASSLDREAYGYTF,TGTGCCAGCAGCCTTGACAGGGAGGCATACGGCTACACCTTC
.,.,TRBJ1-1,TRBV11-2,CASSLGHGKGTEAFF,TGTGCCAGCAGCTTGGGACACGGAAAGGGGACTGAAGCTTTCTTT
TRBD2,.,TRBJ2-5,TRBV5-1,CASSLEGLAGGETQYF,TGCGCCAGCAGCTTGGAAGGTCTAGCGGGAGGAGAGACCCAGTACTTC
.,.,TRBJ2-7,TRBV4-2,CASSQVGFTGEQYF,TGTGCCAGCAGCCAAGTGGGATTTACGGGGGAGCAGTACTTC
TRBD1,.,TRBJ1-5,TRBV6-1,CASSEGTGESNQPQHF,TGTGCCAGCAGCGAAGGGACAGGGGAGAGCAATCAGCCCCAGCATTTT
.,.,TRBJ2-7,TRBV28,CASSGQPPYEQYF,TGTGCCAGCTCAGGACAGCCTCCCTACGAGCAGTACTTC
TRBD1,.,TRBJ1-4,TRBV7-9,CASSLEGRGKLFF,TGTGCCAGCAGCTTAGAGGGCAGGGGGAAACTGTTTTTT
.,.,TRBJ2-3,TRBV9,CASSVATDTQYF,TGTGCCAGCAGCGTAGCTACAGATACGCAGTATTTT
TRBD1,once,TRBJ2-3,TRBV28,CASSLEADRVSTDTQYF,TGTGCCAGCAGTTTAGAAGCTGACAGGGTTAGCACAGATACGCAGTATTTT
.,.,TRBJ2-1,TRBV7-2,CASSLGPDNEQFF,TGTGCCAGCAGCTTAGGGCCCGACAATGAGCAGTTCTTC
.,.,TRBJ1-1,TRBV27,CASSLKFGGMRMDTEAFF,TGTGCCAGCAGTTTGAAGTTCGGAGGGATGCGAATGGACACTGAAGCTTTCTTT
TRBD1,.,TRBJ2-1,TRBV7-8,CASSPTALPDRGDNEQFF,TGTGCCAGCAGCCCCACGGCGTTGCCGGACAGGGGAGATAATGAGCAGTTCTTC
.,.,TRBJ1-1,TRBV6-1,CASSDGEVRNTEAFF,TGTGCCAGCAGTGACGGGGAAGTGAGGAACACTGAAGCTTTCTTT
.,.,TRBJ2-5,TRBV4-1,CASSQTGDAETQYF,TGCGCCAGCAGCCAGACGGGAGATGCAGAGACCCAGTACTTC
.,once,TRBJ2-5,TRBV11-2,CASSAPSVGVSETQYF,TGTGCCAGCAGCGCACCTAGCGTGGGGGTGTCAGAGACCCAGTACTTC
TRBD1,.,TRBJ2-7,TRBV5-1,CASSLEVYPDRETYEQYF,TGCGCCAGCAGCTTGGAAGTTTACCCAGACAGGGAGACCTACGAGCAGTACTTC
.,.,TRBJ2-1,TRBV11-2,CASSQVLLASGNEQFF,TGTGCCAGCAGCCAAGTTCTACTAGCAAGTGGCAATGAGCAGTTCTTC
.,.,TRBJ2-3,TRBV29-1,CSVEEGQLSDTQYF,TGCAGCGTTGAAGAAGGACAGCTTTCCGATACGCAGTATTTT
.,.,TRBJ1-1,TRBV29-1,CSVPRRLEEAFF,TGCAGCGTTCCTAGACGGTTGGAGGAAGCTTTCTTT
.,.,TRBJ2-5,TRBV28,CASRKGVEEETQYF,TGTGCCAGCAGAAAAGGGGTGGAAGAAGAGACCCAGTACTTC
TRBD1,.,TRBJ2-3,TRBV11-1,CASSFTGDHVNTQYF,TGTGCCAGCAGCTTTACAGGGGACCACGTCAATACGCAGTATTTT
.,.,TRBJ2-4,TRBV10-3,CAISESENIQYF,TGTGCCATCAGTGAATCCGAAAACATTCAGTACTTC
.,.,TRBJ1-4,TRBV30,CAWNSGALNEKLFF,TGTGCCTGGAATTCAGGGGCCTTAAATGAAAAACTGTTTTTT
TRBD2,.,TRBJ2-7,TRBV28,CASSPGTSGTHEQYF,TGTGCCAGCAGCCCCGGGACTAGCGGGACCCACGAGCAGTACTTC
TRBD2,.,TRBJ2-1,TRBV7-2,CASSLAGGGRHEQFF,TGTGCCAGCAGCTTAGCCGGGGGAGGGCGTCATGAGCAGTTCTTC
TRBD1,.,TRBJ2-5,TRBV2,CASTGTGIETQYF,TGTGCCAGCACCGGGACAGGGATTGAGACCCAGTACTTC
TRBD1,.,TRBJ1-3,TRBV30,CAWDRAGNTIYF,TGTGCCTGGGACAGGGCCGGAAACACCATATATTTT
TRBD1,.,TRBJ2-7,TRBV7-8,CASSAGQGGFEQYF,TGTGCCAGCAGCGCCGGACAGGGGGGCTTCGAGCAGTACTTC
TRBD2,.,TRBJ2-7,TRBV28,CASSLLAGGHEQYF,TGTGCCAGCAGTCTTTTAGCGGGAGGCCACGAGCAGTACTTC
.,.,TRBJ1-1,TRBV18,CASSPIGRGGRTEAFF,TGTGCCAGCTCACCGATAGGACGCGGGGGAAGGACTGAAGCTTTCTTT
.,once,TRBJ2-7,TRBV6-5,CASSRGEQDLYEQYF,TGTGCCAGCAGCCGCGGAGAACAGGATCTCTACGAGCAGTACTTC
TRBD2,.,TRBJ2-7,TRBV5-1,CASSLRAGTQNEQYF,TGCGCCAGCAGCCTCCGAGCGGGGACCCAGAACGAGCAGTACTTC
TRBD1,once,TRBJ2-4,TRBV2,CASSEGQGGNIQYF,TGTGCCAGCAGTGAGGGACAGGGCGGGAACATTCAGTACTTC
.,.,TRBJ2-7,TRBV27,CASRQQGTYEQYF,TGTGCCAGCAGGCAACAGGGTACCTACGAGCAGTACTTC
TRBD1,.,TRBJ1-1,TRBV6-5,CASSLGGLMNTEAFF,TGTGCCAGCAGTTTAGGGGGCCTCATGAACACTGAAGCTTTCTTT
TRBD2,.,TRBJ2-7,TRBV4-3,CASSQDLAGGGEQYF,TGCGCCAGCAGCCAAGACCTAGCGGGAGGAGGTGAGCAGTACTTC
TRBD2,.,TRBJ2-7,TRBV10-1,CASSAAGADPYEQYF,TGCGCCAGCAGTGCCGCGGGAGCAGATCCTTACGAGCAGTACTTC
TRBD1,few,TRBJ2-5,TRBV29-1,CSVWTGVTGETQYF,TGCAGCGTCTGGACAGGGGTAACAGGGGAGACCCAGTACTTC
TRBD1,.,TRBJ2-3,TRBV11-1,CASSFYQGTGADTQYF,TGTGCCAGCAGCTTTTATCAGGGGACAGGGGCAGATACGCAGTATTTT
.,.,TRBJ1-5,TRBV2,CASSPEYLNQPQHF,TGTGCCAGCAGTCCAGAATACCTCAATCAGCCCCAGCATTTT
.,.,TRBJ1-2,TRBV14,CASSQDWESYGYTF,TGTGCCAGCAGCCAAGATTGGGAGAGCTATGGCTACACCTTC
.,.,TRBJ1-1,TRBV5-6,CASSFAPGNTEAFF,TGTGCCAGCAGCTTTGCTCCCGGGAACACTGAAGCTTTCTTT
.,.,TRBJ1-1,TRBV14,CASSKVQGRTEAFF,TGTGCCAGCAGCAAAGTCCAGGGAAGGACTGAAGCTTTCTTT
TRBD1,.,TRBJ2-5,TRBV2,CASRWDSEETQYF,TGTGCCAGCAGGTGGGACAGCGAAGAGACCCAGTACTTC
.,.,TRBJ1-1,TRBV10-1,CASSETGNTEAFF,TGCGCCAGCAGTGAGACGGGGAACACTGAAGCTTTCTTT
.,.,TRBJ2-3,TRBV10-1,CASSERDPSTDTQYF,TGCGCCAGCAGTGAGCGGGATCCTAGCACAGATACGCAGTATTTT
.,once,TRBJ2-2,TRBV2,CASSDEGAGELFF,TGTGCCAGCAGTGACGAGGGGGCCGGGGAGCTGTTTTTT
.,.,TRBJ1-2,TRBV27,CASSREDSLGGYTF,TGTGCCAGCAGTCGGGAGGACAGCTTGGGGGGCTACACCTTC
.,.,TRBJ1-5,TRBV7-2,CASSLAGAGNQPQHF,TGTGCCAGCAGCTTAGCAGGGGCGGGCAATCAGCCCCAGCATTTT
TRBD2,.,TRBJ2-7,TRBV4-2,CASSQRIPSGVLEQYF,TGTGCCAGCAGCCAAAGAATTCCTAGCGGAGTACTCGAGCAGTACTTC
TRBD2,.,TRBJ2-3,TRBV7-3,CASSLSNGEGRGDTQYF,TGTGCCAGCAGCTTAAGCAATGGGGAGGGGCGGGGAGATACGCAGTATTTT